This TCR beta chain was found in a study of control samples from healthy donors and cancer patients. TCRdb's copy holds only in-frame clones and misses some; the assay was immunoSEQ multiplex PCR. Here the sample spans approximately 100,000 clones, just under 95% being singletons. Trimming took 3 bases from V and 3 from J, leaving 23 bases between them. The CDR3 sequence is 18 residues long. Germline V gives CDR1 MNHNS, CDR2 SASEGT. The genes are TRBV6-1 and TRBJ1-1; TRBD1 might be the D (5 bases). The clonotype was recovered from a human donor in good health. The donor label of this sample is uncertain. Sequencing was carried out using blood. The CDR3 spells CASSDRPTRSGGHTEAFF. CDR3 sequence (DNA): TGTGCCAGCAGTGACCGTCCAACCAGATCCGGGGGTCACACTGAAGCTTTCTTT.